The text below deals with one T cell receptor beta chain. The sample comes from a study of cytomegalovirus exposure and HLA in healthy donors. Primers: 60 Vbeta forward and 13 Jbeta reverse. The data were produced by immunoSEQ multiplex PCR, yet TCRdb's version contains in-frame clones alone and is incomplete. The table records some 200,000 clones, around 82% of them present only once. The CDR3 consists of 15 residues. Germline V gives CDR1 SGHRS, CDR2 YFSETQ. Trimming pared 4 bases from V and 4 bases from J, leaving 16 bases between. The J gene is TRBJ2-3, the V gene TRBV5-1; D possibly corresponds to TRBD1 (5 bases). The material sequenced was PBMCs. The TCR originated in a woman aged 25 to 39 in good health and CMV-seronegative. This chain's CDR3 is CASSPPLGAADTQYF. CDR3 bases: TGCGCCAGCAGCCCACCGTTAGGGGCCGCAGATACGCAGTATTTT.